A single sample gave rise to the 15 T cell receptor beta chains below, sequenced in a study of cytomegalovirus exposure and HLA in healthy donors. Primers: 60 Vbeta forward and 13 Jbeta reverse. The method was immunoSEQ multiplex PCR; TCRdb's version includes in-frame clones alone and lacks a portion of them. Of about 200,000 clones in the sample, approximately 85% were seen once. The material sequenced was PBMCs. All receptors come from a woman in her forties or fifties in good health and CMV-seropositive.

This chain links TRBV11-2 with TRBJ2-2; possible D gene TRBD1, 5 bases. V shed 6 bases and J shed 1 base, with 21 bases lying between them. Germline V gene data show CDR1 as SGHAT and CDR2 as FQNNGV. The CDR3 is 18 amino acids. The CDR3 here is CASRGLGVLTVNTGELFF. The CDR3 bases are TGTGCCAGCAGGGGATTAGGGGTGTTGACAGTGAACACCGGGGAGCTGTTTTTT.

The CDR3 spells CASSPPVVNTEAFF. Written as DNA, the CDR3 is TGTGCCAGCAGCCCCCCAGTGGTGAACACTGAAGCTTTCTTT. This chain links TRBV28 with TRBJ1-1; D not resolved. The germline CDR1 and CDR2 sequences are MDHEN and SYDVKM. Between the trimmed V and J ends, which lost 6 bases and 0 bases, there was a span of 11 bases. The CDR3 has 14 residues.

The rearrangement uses TRBV21-1 and TRBJ1-2. TRBV21-1 is a known pseudogene. The CDR3 loop spans 13 amino acids. For the CDR3, the DNA is TGTGCCAGCAGCAATCGAGGGAAGCTCGGCTACACCTTC. Its translation is CASSNRGKLGYTF.

In this sample, this clone turned up once. The rearrangement uses TRBV7-9 and TRBJ1-4; weak D call: TRBD1 (5 bases). The CDR3 contains 16 residues. From germline, CDR1 is SEHNR and CDR2 FQNEAQ (reference sequence). V was trimmed by 5 bases and J by 4 bases, leaving 17 bases between them. The CDR3 DNA sequence: TGTGCCAGCAGCCTTCCTGACAGTTCGCTTAATGAAAAACTGTTTTTT. This encodes CASSLPDSSLNEKLFF.

J is TRBJ1-4 and V is TRBV6-5; 9 nucleotides match TRBD1. From germline, CDR1 is MNHEY and CDR2 SVGAGI. The V segment lost 8 bases and the J segment 0 bases; nucleotides outside the gene matches: 1. The CDR3 sequence is 14 residues long. The CDR3 region is CASGDRATNEKLFF. The DNA of the CDR3 is TGTGCCAGCGGGGACAGGGCAACTAATGAAAAACTGTTTTTT.

The J gene is TRBJ1-1, the V gene TRBV28, with 9 bases fitting TRBD1. V dropped 3 bases and J dropped 1; count of bases not matched to a gene: 15. There are 19 residues in the CDR3. Germline CDR1 MDHEN, CDR2 SYDVKM. The CDR3 here is CASSFPPKQGAFGNTEAFF. In DNA, the CDR3 is TGTGCCAGCAGTTTCCCCCCCAAACAGGGGGCGTTTGGGAACACTGAAGCTTTCTTT.

J is TRBJ1-2 and V is TRBV25-1; the match to TRBD1 covers 9 bases. There are 13 residues in the CDR3. The ends lost 6 bases at V and 1 base at J; junction bases unmatched: 0. Germline V lookup: CDR1 MGHDK, CDR2 SYGVNS. CDR3 DNA: TGTGCCAGCAGGGACAGGGGTAACTATGGCTACACCTTC. It translates to CASRDRGNYGYTF.

This clone was found once. The chain links TRBV5-1 to TRBJ2-3, with TRBD2 matching 9 bases. The trim removed 2 bases at V and 4 bases at J, leaving 2 bases unmatched. In germline, CDR1 is SGHRS, CDR2 YFSETQ. CDR3 length equals 14 residues. The CDR3 loop is CASSLGLASDTQYF. For the CDR3, the DNA is TGCGCCAGCAGCTTAGGACTAGCGTCAGATACGCAGTATTTT.

The V call is TRBV7-9, the J call TRBJ1-1; unclear D gene. V was pared by 5 bases and J by 1 base, with 5 bases between. CDR1 SEHNR and CDR2 FQNEAQ come from the germline V gene (reference sequence). This CDR3 spans 12 amino acids. Here the CDR3 DNA reads TGTGCCAGCAGCAAAGCGAACACTGAAGCTTTCTTT. It is translated as CASSKANTEAFF.

The V and J genes are TRBV11-2 and TRBJ1-5; no firm D call. Trimming shortened V by 1 base and J by 1 base, and 5 bases separated the two germline ends. Germline V lookup: CDR1 SGHAT, CDR2 FQNNGV. This CDR3 is built from 14 residues. As DNA, the CDR3 is TGTGCCAGCAGCTTAGGGCGGAGCAATCAGCCCCAGCATTTT. Its protein is CASSLGRSNQPQHF.

This clone was observed once. V usage is TRBV18 and J usage is TRBJ1-2; 12 nucleotides align to TRBD1. Germline loops: CDR1 KGHSH, CDR2 LQKENI. This CDR3 has 15 residues. Losses at the gene ends were 3 bases for V and 8 bases for J; bases not matched to a gene: 7. The CDR3 protein is CASSPQGTGGSGYTF. For the CDR3, the DNA is TGTGCCAGCTCACCCCAAGGGACAGGGGGCTCGGGCTACACCTTC.

The J gene is TRBJ2-5, the V gene TRBV19, with TRBD1 identical over 8 bases. CDR3 length equals 15 residues. CDR1 and CDR2 from the germline V gene are LNHDA and SQIVND (reference sequence). The V and J ends lost 3 bases and 5 bases, in that order; junction bases with no gene match: 8. The CDR3 region is CASSIGQGAGETQYF. In DNA, the CDR3 is TGTGCCAGTAGTATTGGGCAGGGGGCCGGGGAGACCCAGTACTTC.

The chain has TRBV19 and TRBJ2-7; 8 bases align to TRBD1. Germline CDR1 is LNHDA and CDR2 is SQIVND (reference sequence). The CDR3 consists of 14 residues. V shed 4 bases, J shed 4 bases, and the junction held 6 bases outside the gene matches. The CDR3 nucleotides read TGTGCCAGTAGTACACCGGGACAGGTGTACGAGCAGTACTTC. Amino acids: CASSTPGQVYEQYF.

This clone was counted a single time. CDR3 sequence: CASVKSQAGNTIYF. The CDR3 coding sequence is TGTGCCAGTGTTAAGTCACAGGCTGGAAACACCATATATTTT. This rearrangement joins TRBV7-9 to TRBJ1-3, with TRBD1 as a possible D gene (5 bases). The CDR3 extends over 14 amino acids. V dropped 9 bases and J dropped 2 bases, with 14 bases sitting between them. The V gene's germline CDR1 is SEHNR and CDR2 FQNEAQ (reference sequence). The variable domain in full, with the rest retrieved from reference TRBV7-9 and TRBJ1-3, is DTGVSQNPRHKITKRGQNVTFRCDPISEHNRLYWYRQTLGQGPEFLTYFQNEAQLEKSRLLSDRFSAERPKGSFSTLEIQRTEQGDSAMYLCASVKSQAGNTIYFGEGSWLTVV.

CDR3 in amino acids: CASSIDRDYHNEQFF. As DNA, the CDR3 is TGTGCCAGTAGTATAGACCGGGACTACCACAATGAGCAGTTCTTC. The V call is TRBV19, the J call TRBJ2-1; 7 nucleotides match TRBD2. CDR1 is LNHDA and CDR2 is SQIVND in the germline V gene (reference sequence). The trim removed 0 bases at V and 5 bases at J, leaving 4 bases unmatched. The CDR3 consists of 15 residues.